This TCR beta chain was sequenced during a study of blood T cell repertoires in COVID-19 (dated by TCRdb to between 2020 and 2021). For the study in its entirety: Collaborator samples came from the United States, Italy and Spain and covered acute and convalescent phases of COVID-19. The prospective study material was composed of cDNA or gDNA derived from T cells, B-cell-depleted T cells, or PBMCs. The dataset comprised deeply sampled blood TCRbeta repertoires from subjects exposed to, actively infected with, or recovered from COVID-19. The repertoires were released in a freely available public database meant as a resource for research on the immune response to SARS-CoV-2. Samples were obtained from the ongoing ImmuneRACE study (first 160 participants) and from about 1,300 subjects provided by 6 global collaborators. Nearly every sample came with metadata listing a de-identified subject ID, COVID-19 status, age in years and sex. Where available, HLA class I and class II types were taken from metadata supplied by the sample provider and were not determined by assay-based typing. What the research found in general, with its limitations: The amount of clinical and demographic metadata varied by source and participant and was provided uncurated.

TCRbeta CDR3 regions were amplified from genomic DNA by means of the immunoSEQ Assay, a bias-controlled multiplex PCR. The study's own analysis went as follows. The number of nucleated cells in each sample was estimated from the amplification of reference gene primers within the assay. Sequence reads were collapsed and filtered to measure the absolute abundance of every unique TCRbeta CDR3 rearrangement. For each sample, productive Simpson clonality was calculated as the square root of Simpson's diversity index across productive rearrangements. This is the immuneACCESS table as TCRdb keeps it, with only in-frame sequences that have V and J called. A part of the clones is gone; compared with another copy, unresolved V genes explain less than half, and the rest is unexplained. V and J calls and clone size follow that table, whereas D and trimming were derived from the DNA. The sample records approximately 82,000 clones, roughly 91% of which are singletons. The ten most abundant clones make up approximately 15% of the sample.

Whole blood was collected in K2EDTA tubes by collaborating institutions according to the institutions' own protocols. For TCRbeta analysis, collaborators shipped samples in one of three forms: frozen whole blood, isolated PBMCs, or DNA extracted from either of those sample types. In regard to this clone: The antigen it recognizes is unknown. No base qualities exist here, and no much larger clone lies one base off it.

The germline V gene (reference sequence) provides CDR1 LNHDA and CDR2 SQIVND. V was cut back by 1 base and J by 5 bases, leaving a gap of 11 bases between them. The CDR3 measures 14 amino acids from cysteine to phenylalanine. Here the CDR3 DNA is all that survives: 42 bases in frame from base 1. The rearranged chain carries TRBV19 and TRBJ1-2; no confident D gene assignment can be made. This TCR came from a man between 65 and 85 years old with active or convalescent COVID-19. The sequenced material came from peripheral blood. The CDR3 loop reads CASSIGQGPYGYTF. At the DNA level, the sequence is TGTGCCAGTAGTATAGGACAAGGTCCGTATGGCTACACCTTC.